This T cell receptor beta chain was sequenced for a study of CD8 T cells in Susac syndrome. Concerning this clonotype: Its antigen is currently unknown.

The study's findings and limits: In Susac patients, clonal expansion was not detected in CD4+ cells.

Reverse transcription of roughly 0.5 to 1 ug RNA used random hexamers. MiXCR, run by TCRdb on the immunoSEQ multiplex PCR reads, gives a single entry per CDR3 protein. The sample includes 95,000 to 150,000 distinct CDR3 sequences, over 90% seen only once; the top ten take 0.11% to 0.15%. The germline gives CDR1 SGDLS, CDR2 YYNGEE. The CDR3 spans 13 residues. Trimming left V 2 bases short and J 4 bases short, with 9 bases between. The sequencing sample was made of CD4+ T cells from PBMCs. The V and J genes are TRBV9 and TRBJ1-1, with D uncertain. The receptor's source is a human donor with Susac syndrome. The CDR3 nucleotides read TGTGCCAGCAGCGTTTCCCAGACCACTGAAGCTTTCTTT. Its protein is CASSVSQTTEAFF.